This T cell receptor (beta chain) was identified during a study of technical replicates of blood from a few donors. The ends were cut back, 3 bases at V and 6 bases at J, with 15 bases in the middle. The CDR3 is 14 amino acids. Germline CDR1 is SGHDT and CDR2 is YYEEEE. The table came from immunoSEQ multiplex PCR; TCRdb's copy has only in-frame clones and leaves some out. The sample has 60,000 or so clones, around nine tenths seen once. Sequencing was carried out using PBMCs. The genes are TRBV5-6 and TRBJ1-2; D perhaps matches TRBD1 (6 bases). This TCR derives from a human donor in good health. Some clones in this sample may be carry-over from other donors' samples. The CDR3 bases are TGTGCCAGCAGCTCACTACAGGGAAGAGATGGCTACACCTTC. This gives the protein CASSSLQGRDGYTF.